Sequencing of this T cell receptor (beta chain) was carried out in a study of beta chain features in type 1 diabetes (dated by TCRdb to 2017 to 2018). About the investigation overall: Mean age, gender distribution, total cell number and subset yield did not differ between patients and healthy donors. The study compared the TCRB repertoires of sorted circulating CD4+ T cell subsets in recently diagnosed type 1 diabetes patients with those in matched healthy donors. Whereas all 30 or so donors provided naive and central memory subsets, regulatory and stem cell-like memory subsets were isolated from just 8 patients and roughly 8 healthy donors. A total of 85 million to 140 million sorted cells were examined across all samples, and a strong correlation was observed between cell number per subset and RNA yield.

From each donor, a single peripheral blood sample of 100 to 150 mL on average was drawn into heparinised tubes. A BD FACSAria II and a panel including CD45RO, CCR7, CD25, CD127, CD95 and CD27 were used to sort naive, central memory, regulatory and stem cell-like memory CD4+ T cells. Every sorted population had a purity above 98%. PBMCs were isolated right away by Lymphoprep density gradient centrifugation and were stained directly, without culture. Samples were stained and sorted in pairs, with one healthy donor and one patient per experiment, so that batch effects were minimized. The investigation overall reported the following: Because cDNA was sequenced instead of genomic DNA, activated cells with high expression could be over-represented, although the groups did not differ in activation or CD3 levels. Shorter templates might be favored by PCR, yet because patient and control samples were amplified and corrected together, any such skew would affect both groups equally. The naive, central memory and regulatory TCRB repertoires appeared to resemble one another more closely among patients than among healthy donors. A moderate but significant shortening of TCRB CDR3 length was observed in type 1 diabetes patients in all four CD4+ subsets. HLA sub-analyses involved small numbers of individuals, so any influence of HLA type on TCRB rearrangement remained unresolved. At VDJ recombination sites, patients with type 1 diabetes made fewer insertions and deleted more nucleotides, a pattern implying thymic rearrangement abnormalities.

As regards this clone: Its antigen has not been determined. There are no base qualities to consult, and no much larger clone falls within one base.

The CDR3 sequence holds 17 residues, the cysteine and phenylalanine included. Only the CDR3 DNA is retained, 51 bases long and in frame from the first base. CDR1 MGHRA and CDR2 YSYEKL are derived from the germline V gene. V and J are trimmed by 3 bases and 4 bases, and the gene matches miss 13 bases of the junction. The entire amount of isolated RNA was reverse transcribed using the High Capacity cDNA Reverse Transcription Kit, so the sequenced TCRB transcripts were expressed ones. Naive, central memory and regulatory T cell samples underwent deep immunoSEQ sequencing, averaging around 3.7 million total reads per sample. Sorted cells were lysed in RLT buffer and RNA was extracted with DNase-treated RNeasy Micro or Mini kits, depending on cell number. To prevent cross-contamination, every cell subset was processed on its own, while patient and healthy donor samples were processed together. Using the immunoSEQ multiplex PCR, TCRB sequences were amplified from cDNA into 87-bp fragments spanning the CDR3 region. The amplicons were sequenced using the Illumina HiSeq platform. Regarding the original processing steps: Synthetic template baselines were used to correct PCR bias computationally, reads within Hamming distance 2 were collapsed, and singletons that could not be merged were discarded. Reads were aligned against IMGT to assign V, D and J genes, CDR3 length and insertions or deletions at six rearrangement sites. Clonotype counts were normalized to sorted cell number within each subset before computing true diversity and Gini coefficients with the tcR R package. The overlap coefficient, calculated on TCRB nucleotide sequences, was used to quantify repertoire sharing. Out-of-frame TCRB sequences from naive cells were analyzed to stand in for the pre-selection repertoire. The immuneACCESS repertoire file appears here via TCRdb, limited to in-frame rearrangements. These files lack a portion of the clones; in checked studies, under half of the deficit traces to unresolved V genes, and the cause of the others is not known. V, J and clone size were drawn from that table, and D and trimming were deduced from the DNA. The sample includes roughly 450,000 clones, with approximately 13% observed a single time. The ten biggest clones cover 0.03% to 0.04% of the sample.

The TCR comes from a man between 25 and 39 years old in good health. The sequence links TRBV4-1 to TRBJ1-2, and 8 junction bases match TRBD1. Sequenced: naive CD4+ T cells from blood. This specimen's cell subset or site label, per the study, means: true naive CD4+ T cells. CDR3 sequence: CASSHGQGERFSYGYTF. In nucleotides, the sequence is TGCGCCAGCAGCCACGGACAGGGTGAAAGATTTTCCTATGGCTACACCTTC.